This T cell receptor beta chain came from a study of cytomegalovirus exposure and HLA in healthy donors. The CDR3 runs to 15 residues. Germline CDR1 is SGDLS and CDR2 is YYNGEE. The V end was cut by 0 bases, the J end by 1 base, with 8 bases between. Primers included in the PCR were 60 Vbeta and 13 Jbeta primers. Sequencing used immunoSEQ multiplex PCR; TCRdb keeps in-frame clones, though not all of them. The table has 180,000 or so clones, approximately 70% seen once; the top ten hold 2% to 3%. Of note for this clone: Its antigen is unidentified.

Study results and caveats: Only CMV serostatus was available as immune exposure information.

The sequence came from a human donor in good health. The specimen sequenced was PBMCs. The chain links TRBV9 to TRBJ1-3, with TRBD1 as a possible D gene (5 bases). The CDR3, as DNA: TGTGCCAGCAGCGTAGGGGCAGGGTCTGGAAACACCATATATTTT. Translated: CASSVGAGSGNTIYF.